Below, 16 T cell receptor beta chains from the same sample are listed, as sequenced in a study of cytomegalovirus exposure and HLA in healthy donors. In the PCR, 60 Vbeta and 13 Jbeta primers were used. Assay used: immunoSEQ multiplex PCR; TCRdb lists only in-frame clones, some missing. Among about 120,000 clones listed, 70% to 80% were seen once. The sequencing sample was made of PBMCs. These receptors came from a human donor in good health.

The chain links TRBV25-1 to TRBJ1-3; D is uncertain. V was cut by 1 base and J by 0 bases, with 4 bases left in between. The CDR3 is made up of 14 amino acids. Germline assignment: CDR1 MGHDK and CDR2 SYGVNS. CDR3 sequence reads: CASSESGSGNTIYF. Here the CDR3 DNA reads TGTGCCAGCAGTGAATCAGGCTCTGGAAACACCATATATTTT.

The chain couples TRBV2 to TRBJ1-6, with D maybe TRBD1 (6 bases). Germline CDR1 and CDR2: SNHLY and FYNNEI. The CDR3 runs to 15 residues. Trimming stripped 6 bases from V and 6 bases from J, with 15 bases between. CDR3 sequence reads: CASRTQGKGNSPLHF. The CDR3 DNA is TGTGCCAGCAGAACTCAGGGGAAGGGTAATTCACCCCTCCACTTT.

The rearrangement joins TRBV19 to TRBJ2-7; D is uncertain. Trimming stripped 0 bases from V and 4 bases from J, with 4 bases between. The CDR3 length is 12 residues. Looked up from germline, CDR1 is LNHDA and CDR2 is SQIVND (reference sequence). The CDR3 spells CASSIDPYEQYF. The CDR3, as DNA: TGTGCCAGTAGTATAGACCCGTACGAGCAGTACTTC.

J is TRBJ1-1 and V is TRBV6-5; TRBD1 might be the D (6 bases). V was pared by 2 bases and J by 1 base, with 11 bases between. This CDR3 contains 15 residues. Germline CDR1 is MNHEY and CDR2 is SVGAGI. CDR3 coding DNA: TGTGCCAGCAGTTACGGGACACCTAAGAACACTGAAGCTTTCTTT. This sequence encodes CASSYGTPKNTEAFF.

The chain recombines TRBV6-5 with TRBJ2-1; no firm D call. The V end was cut by 8 bases, the J end by 3 bases, with 11 bases between. Germline loops: CDR1 MNHEY, CDR2 SVGAGI. The CDR3 has 13 amino acids. This CDR3 is CASRRVNYNEQFF. CDR3 bases: TGTGCCAGCCGCCGGGTAAACTACAATGAGCAGTTCTTC.

In its sample, this clone was seen once. The rearrangement links TRBV27 to TRBJ1-5; D may be TRBD1 (5 bases). Germline CDR1 is MNHEY and CDR2 is SMNVEV (reference sequence). V was trimmed by 8 bases and J by 1 base, leaving 15 bases between them. The CDR3 runs to 15 residues. CDR3 nucleotide sequence: TGTGCCAGCGCTGACAGAATTACGAGCAATCAGCCCCAGCATTTT. This codes for CASADRITSNQPQHF.

This chain links TRBV11-2 with TRBJ1-5; TRBD1 matches at 8 bases. CDR1 is SGHAT and CDR2 is FQNNGV in the germline V gene. Germline trimming cut 5 bases from V and 5 bases from J; bases unmatched to any gene: 5. CDR3 size: 14 residues. The CDR3 coding sequence is TGTGCCAGCAGCCCAAGCAGGGGGCATCAGCCCCAGCATTTT. It yields the protein CASSPSRGHQPQHF.

The chain uses TRBV28 and TRBJ1-1; 9 nucleotides agree with TRBD1. V trimming: 8 bases; J trimming: 7 bases; junction bases outside the gene matches: 14. This CDR3 spans 15 amino acids. Germline CDR1 reads MDHEN; CDR2 reads SYDVKM. This CDR3 is CASLGGTGGGNEAFF. Written as DNA, the CDR3 is TGTGCCAGCTTGGGCGGTACAGGGGGCGGAAATGAAGCTTTCTTT.

The CDR3 loop is CASSFSSDSGYTF. CDR3 in DNA: TGTGCCAGCAGCTTTTCCTCCGACTCTGGCTACACCTTC. V gene TRBV7-2 combines with J gene TRBJ1-2, with D uncertain. The CDR3 totals 13 residues. Germline V gene lookup returns CDR1 SGHTA and CDR2 FQGNSA. V lost 3 bases and J lost 7, with 12 bases in between.

V is TRBV5-1 and J is TRBJ1-2; 11 positions match TRBD1. V shed 4 bases and J 8 bases; nucleotides not matched to a gene: 10. The CDR3 covers 15 residues. Germline V gene sequence: CDR1 SGHRS, CDR2 YFSETQ. CDR3 bases: TGCGCCAGCAGCCCTACAGGACAGGGGGCTTGGGGCTACACCTTC. Its protein product is CASSPTGQGAWGYTF.

The chain combines TRBV10-2 with TRBJ1-1, with D uncertain. CDR3 length: 13 amino acids. V was pared by 0 bases and J by 7 bases, with 9 bases between. Germline V lookup: CDR1 WSHSY, CDR2 SAAADI. The CDR3 is CASSESTLGEAFF. In nucleotides, the CDR3 is TGCGCCAGCAGTGAGTCGACACTGGGTGAAGCTTTCTTT.

This clone has a single count. The chain is built from TRBV5-4 and TRBJ1-2; tentatively, D is TRBD1 (6 bases). Germline values: CDR1 SGHNT, CDR2 YYREEE (reference sequence). The CDR3 covers 17 residues. With 0 bases removed from V and 6 bases from J, the gap between germline ends came to 21 bases. The CDR3 here is CASSLALGPTGKDGYTF. DNA of the CDR3: TGTGCCAGCAGCTTGGCCTTAGGACCTACAGGGAAGGATGGCTACACCTTC.

This chain links TRBV13 with TRBJ2-2; D may be TRBD1 (6 bases). Between the trimmed V and J ends, which lost 4 bases and 4 bases, there was a span of 16 bases. The germline V gene has CDR1 PRHDT and CDR2 FYEKMQ (reference sequence). The CDR3 runs to 16 residues. CDR3 coding DNA: TGTGCCAGCAGCTCCCCAGGGGTTGCGGGCACCGGGGAGCTGTTTTTT. This gives the protein CASSSPGVAGTGELFF. Full variable domain (rest looked up from reference TRBV13 and TRBJ2-2): AAGVIQSPRHLIKEKRETATLKCYPIPRHDTVYWYQQGPGQDPQFLISFYEKMQSDKGSIPDRFSAQQFSDYHSELNMSSLELGDSALYFCASSSPGVAGTGELFFGEGSRLTVL.

The CDR3 loop is CASSLSQFETQYF. CDR3 sequence (DNA): TGTGCCAGCAGCTTGTCACAGTTTGAGACCCAGTACTTC. The rearrangement joins TRBV5-4 to TRBJ2-5; D remains ambiguous. The V and J ends lost 1 base and 5 bases respectively, with 9 bases between them. The CDR3 runs to 13 residues. Germline V gene data show CDR1 as SGHNT and CDR2 as YYREEE (reference sequence).

The gene calls are TRBV5-1 and TRBJ2-7; 12 positions agree with TRBD2. V lost 5 bases to trimming and J lost 0 bases; unmatched junction nucleotides: 0. Germline V CDR1 and CDR2: SGHRS, YFSETQ. The CDR3 runs 14 residues. The CDR3 DNA reads TGCGCCAGCAGGACTAGCGGGAGCTCCTACGAGCAGTACTTC. It yields the protein CASRTSGSSYEQYF.

The chain couples TRBV11-2 to TRBJ2-5, with unresolved D. V was pared by 1 base and J by 5 bases, with 8 bases between. Germline loops: CDR1 SGHAT, CDR2 FQNNGV. The CDR3 spans 13 residues. This CDR3 reads CASSLVAGETQYF. DNA of the CDR3: TGTGCCAGCAGCTTAGTGGCTGGCGAGACCCAGTACTTC.